The clone carrying this T cell receptor beta chain is medium-sized within its sample. Its antigen is as yet unknown. This specimen comes from a study of T-cell reconstitution after alpha-beta-depleted transplantation in children. The study, taken as a whole, reports: After one year, T-cell counts and TCRbeta diversity mostly came from new T cells. Several hundred expanded graft clones reportedly supplied alpha-beta T cells about two months after transplant.

With 5 bases clipped from V and 3 bases from J, the junction kept 6 bases outside the gene matches. The CDR3 has 14 residues. The authors prepared the TCRbeta library with unique molecular identifiers. TCRdb processed the PCR reads anew with MiXCR; each CDR3 protein has one entry. The table has under 300,000 distinct CDR3 sequences, roughly 12% seen once. The V gene is TRBV12-3 or TRBV12-4, the J gene TRBJ2-7; 8 nucleotides match TRBD1. This TCR was sampled from a male patient aged 2 to 9 who had a stem cell transplant for chronic granulomatous disease, so the T cells may come from the graft donor. The specimen was peripheral blood, collected 180 days after TCRalphabeta/CD19-depleted stem cell transplant. CDR3 DNA sequence: TGTGCCAGCAGTGCCGCAGGGGGCGGCTACGAGCAGTACTTC. Amino acids: CASSAAGGGYEQYF.